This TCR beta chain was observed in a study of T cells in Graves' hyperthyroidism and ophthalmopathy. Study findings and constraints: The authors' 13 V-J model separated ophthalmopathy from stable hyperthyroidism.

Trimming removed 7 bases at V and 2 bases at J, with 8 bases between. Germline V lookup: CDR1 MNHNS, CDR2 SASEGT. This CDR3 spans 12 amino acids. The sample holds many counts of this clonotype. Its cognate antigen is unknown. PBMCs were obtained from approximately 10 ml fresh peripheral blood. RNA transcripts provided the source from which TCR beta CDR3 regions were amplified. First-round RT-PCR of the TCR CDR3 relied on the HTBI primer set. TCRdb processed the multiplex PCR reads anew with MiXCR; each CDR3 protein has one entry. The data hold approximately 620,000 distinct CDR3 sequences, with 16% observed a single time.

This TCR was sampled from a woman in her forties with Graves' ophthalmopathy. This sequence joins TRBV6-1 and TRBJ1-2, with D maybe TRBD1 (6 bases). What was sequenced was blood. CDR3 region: CASNGQNYGYTF. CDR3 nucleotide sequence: TGTGCCAGCAATGGACAGAACTATGGCTACACCTTC.